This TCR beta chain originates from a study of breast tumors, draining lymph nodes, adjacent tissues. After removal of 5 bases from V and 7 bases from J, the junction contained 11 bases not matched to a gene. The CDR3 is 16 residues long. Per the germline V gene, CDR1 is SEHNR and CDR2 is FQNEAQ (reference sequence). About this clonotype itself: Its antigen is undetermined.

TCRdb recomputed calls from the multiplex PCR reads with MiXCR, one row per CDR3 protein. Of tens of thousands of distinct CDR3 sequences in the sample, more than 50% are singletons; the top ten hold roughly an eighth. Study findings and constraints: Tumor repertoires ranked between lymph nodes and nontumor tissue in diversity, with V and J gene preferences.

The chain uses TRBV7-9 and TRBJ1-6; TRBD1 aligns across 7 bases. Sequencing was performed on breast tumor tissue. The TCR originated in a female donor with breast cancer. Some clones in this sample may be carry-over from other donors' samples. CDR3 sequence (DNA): TGTGCCAGCAGCGAGGGGCAGGGGGTCGACAATTCACCCCTCCACTTT. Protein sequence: CASSEGQGVDNSPLHF.